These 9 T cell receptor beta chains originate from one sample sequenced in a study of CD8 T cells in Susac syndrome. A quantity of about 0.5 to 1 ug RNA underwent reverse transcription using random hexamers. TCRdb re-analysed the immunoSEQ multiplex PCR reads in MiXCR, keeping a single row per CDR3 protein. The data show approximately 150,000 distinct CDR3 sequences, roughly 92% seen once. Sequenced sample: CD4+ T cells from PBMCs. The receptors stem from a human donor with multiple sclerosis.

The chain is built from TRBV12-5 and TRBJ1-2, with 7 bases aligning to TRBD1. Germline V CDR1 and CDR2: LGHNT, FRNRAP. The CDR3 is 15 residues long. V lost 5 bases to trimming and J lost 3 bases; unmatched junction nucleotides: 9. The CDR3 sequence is CASGPNIDRDYGYTF. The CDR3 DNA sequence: TGTGCTAGTGGTCCCAATATCGACAGGGACTATGGCTACACCTTC.

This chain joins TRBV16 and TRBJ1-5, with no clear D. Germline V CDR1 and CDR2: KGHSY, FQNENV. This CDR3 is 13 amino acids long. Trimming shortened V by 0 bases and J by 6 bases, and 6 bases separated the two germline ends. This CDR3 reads CASSQSGSQPQHF. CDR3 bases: TGTGCCAGCAGCCAATCCGGGAGTCAGCCCCAGCATTTT.

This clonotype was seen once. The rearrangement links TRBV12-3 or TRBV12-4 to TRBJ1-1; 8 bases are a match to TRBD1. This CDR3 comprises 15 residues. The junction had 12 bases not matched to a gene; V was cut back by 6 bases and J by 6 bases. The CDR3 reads CASSAGQGGIAEAFF. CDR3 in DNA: TGTGCCAGCAGCGCCGGACAGGGAGGAATCGCTGAAGCTTTCTTT.

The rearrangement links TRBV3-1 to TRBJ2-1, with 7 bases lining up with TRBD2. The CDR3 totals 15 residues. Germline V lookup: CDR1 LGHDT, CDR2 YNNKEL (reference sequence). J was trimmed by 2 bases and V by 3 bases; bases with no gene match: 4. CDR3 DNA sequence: TGTGCCAGCAGCCAGGGAGGGGTAGCCTACAATGAGCAGTTCTTC. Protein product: CASSQGGVAYNEQFF.

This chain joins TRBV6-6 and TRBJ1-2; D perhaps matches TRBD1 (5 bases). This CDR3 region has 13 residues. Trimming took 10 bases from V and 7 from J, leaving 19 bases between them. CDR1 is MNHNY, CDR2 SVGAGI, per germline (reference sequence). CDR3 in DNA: TGTGCCACCCACCCGGGGGGGACCCTTGGCTACACCTTC. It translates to CATHPGGTLGYTF.

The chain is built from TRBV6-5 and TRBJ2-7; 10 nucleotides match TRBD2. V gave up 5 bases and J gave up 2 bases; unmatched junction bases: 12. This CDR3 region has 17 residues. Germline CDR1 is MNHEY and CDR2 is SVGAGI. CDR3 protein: CASSHASGGAEPYEQYF. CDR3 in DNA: TGTGCCAGCAGTCACGCTAGCGGGGGAGCTGAGCCCTACGAGCAGTACTTC.

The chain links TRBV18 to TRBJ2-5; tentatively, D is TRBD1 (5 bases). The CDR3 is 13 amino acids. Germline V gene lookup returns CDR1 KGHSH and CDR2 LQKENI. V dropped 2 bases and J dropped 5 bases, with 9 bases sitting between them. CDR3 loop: CASSPDSRETQYF. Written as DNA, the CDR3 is TGTGCCAGCTCACCAGACAGTAGGGAGACCCAGTACTTC. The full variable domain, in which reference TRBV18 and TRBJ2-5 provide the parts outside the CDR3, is NAGVMQNPRHLVRRRGQEARLRCSPMKGHSHVYWYRQLPEEGLKFMVYLQKENIIDESGMPKERFSAEFPKEGPSILRIQQVVRGDSAAYFCASSPDSRETQYFGPGTRLLVL.

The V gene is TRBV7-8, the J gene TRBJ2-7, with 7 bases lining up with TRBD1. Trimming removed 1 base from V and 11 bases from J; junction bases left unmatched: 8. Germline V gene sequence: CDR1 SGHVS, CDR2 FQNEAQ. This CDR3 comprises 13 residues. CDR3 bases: TGTGCCAGCAGCTTAGTAGGACAGGTGGAGAAGTACTTC. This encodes CASSLVGQVEKYF. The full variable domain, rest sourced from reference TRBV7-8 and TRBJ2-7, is GAGVSQSPRYKVAKRGQDVALRCDPISGHVSLFWYQQALGQGPEFLTYFQNEAQLDKSGLPSDRFFAERPEGSVSTLKIQRTQQEDSAVYLCASSLVGQVEKYFGPGTRLTVT.

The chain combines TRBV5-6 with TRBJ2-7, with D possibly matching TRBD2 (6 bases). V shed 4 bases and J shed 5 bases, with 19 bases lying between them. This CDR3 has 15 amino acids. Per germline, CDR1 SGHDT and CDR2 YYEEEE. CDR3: CASSRASRRAHEQYF. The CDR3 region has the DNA TGTGCCAGCAGCCGGGCAAGCCGGAGGGCCCACGAGCAGTACTTC.